Below, 14 T cell receptor beta chains from the same sample are listed, as sequenced in a study of blood T cell repertoires in COVID-19. Sequenced by immunoSEQ multiplex PCR; TCRdb stores in-frame clones only, minus some. This sample has tens of thousands of clones, with over 70% found just once. The source material was peripheral blood. The receptors stem from a woman aged 45 to 65 with acute or convalescent COVID-19.

V usage is TRBV28 and J usage is TRBJ2-6; D possibly corresponds to TRBD1 (6 bases). The germline V gene encodes CDR1 MDHEN and CDR2 SYDVKM. The CDR3 length is 17 residues. Trimming cost V 7 bases and J 1 base, with 17 bases left between them. The CDR3 coding sequence is TGTGCCAGCATTTCCGGACAGCCCGTTTCTGGGGCCAACGTCCTGACTTTC. Translated, it gives CASISGQPVSGANVLTF.

Here the CDR3 reads CASSTGTGGNTIYF. The DNA of the CDR3 is TGTGCCAGCAGCACCGGGACAGGTGGAAACACCATATATTTT. The V gene is TRBV9, the J gene TRBJ1-3; TRBD1 aligns across 8 bases. V trimming: 4 bases; J trimming: 3 bases; junction bases outside the gene matches: 3. Germline CDR1 SGDLS, CDR2 YYNGEE. The CDR3 is 14 residues long.

V and J are TRBV10-3 and TRBJ1-2; the match to TRBD1 covers 8 bases. The CDR3 spans 15 residues. The germline gives CDR1 ENHRY, CDR2 SYGVKD. The junction had 2 bases not matched to a gene; V was cut back by 2 bases and J by 0 bases. This CDR3 is CAISESRGPNYGYTF. The CDR3 DNA reads as TGTGCCATCAGTGAGAGCAGGGGGCCTAACTATGGCTACACCTTC.

This chain joins TRBV2 and TRBJ2-1; possible D gene TRBD1, 6 bases. Between the trimmed V and J ends, which lost 3 bases and 1 base, there was a span of 7 bases. The CDR3 sequence is 14 residues long. Germline-derived CDR1 and CDR2 are SNHLY and FYNNEI. In DNA form, the CDR3 reads TGTGCCAGCAGTGACCAGGGGTCCTACAATGAGCAGTTCTTC. Encoded protein: CASSDQGSYNEQFF.

The chain couples TRBV9 to TRBJ1-6; tentatively, D is TRBD1 (6 bases). The CDR3 spans 16 residues. Trimming left V 4 bases short and J 3 bases short, with 14 bases between. Germline V gene sequence: CDR1 SGDLS, CDR2 YYNGEE. The CDR3: CASSPRAQGYNSPLHF. In DNA, the CDR3 is TGTGCCAGCAGCCCGAGGGCACAGGGCTATAATTCACCCCTCCACTTT.

The chain links TRBV5-6 to TRBJ1-5, with TRBD1 identical over 10 bases. The germline gives CDR1 SGHDT, CDR2 YYEEEE. With 4 bases clipped from V and 7 bases from J, the junction kept 8 bases outside the gene matches. CDR3 length: 15 residues. CDR3 nucleotides: TGTGCCAGCAGCCTCTCAGACAGGGGGCGGCAGCCCCAGCATTTT. It encodes CASSLSDRGRQPQHF.

The chain carries TRBV11-2 and TRBJ1-3, with 7 bases matching TRBD1. The CDR3 totals 14 residues. V trimming: 6 bases; J trimming: 3 bases; junction bases outside the gene matches: 5. Germline V gene sequence: CDR1 SGHAT, CDR2 FQNNGV. CDR3 sequence: CASSRGGGGNTIYF. CDR3 bases: TGTGCCAGCAGTCGAGGGGGCGGTGGAAACACCATATATTTT.

This clone has only a few counts. The rearrangement links TRBV6-5 to TRBJ1-4; a possible D gene is TRBD1 (6 bases). Germline V CDR1 and CDR2: MNHEY, SVGAGI. This CDR3 contains 14 residues. The V and J ends lost 5 bases and 6 bases respectively, with 13 bases between them. CDR3: CASSQQGVDEKLFF. The CDR3 region has the DNA TGTGCCAGCAGTCAACAGGGTGTCGATGAAAAACTGTTTTTT.

V is TRBV19 and J is TRBJ1-4; a weak D match, TRBD1 (6 bases). V was cut by 5 bases and J by 5 bases, with 18 bases left in between. Germline CDR1 reads LNHDA; CDR2 reads SQIVND (reference sequence). The CDR3 is 16 residues long. The CDR3 DNA sequence: TGTGCCAGTAGTTATTACTCCAGGGGTAGGAATGAAAAACTGTTTTTT. Translating it yields CASSYYSRGRNEKLFF.

The rearrangement links TRBV28 to TRBJ1-3; D is undetermined. The CDR3 has 11 amino acids. CDR1 MDHEN and CDR2 SYDVKM come from the germline V gene. V lost 11 bases, J lost 0 bases, and 5 bases lay in between. DNA for the CDR3: TGTGCCGAGAGCTCTGGAAACACCATATATTTT. Protein product: CAESSGNTIYF.

The chain links TRBV5-6 to TRBJ2-3, with TRBD2 identical over 11 bases. The CDR3 runs to 18 residues. Per germline, CDR1 SGHDT and CDR2 YYEEEE. The V segment lost 0 bases and the J segment 1 base; nucleotides outside the gene matches: 7. CDR3 sequence reads: CASSLGPPTSGGTDTQYF. The CDR3 bases are TGTGCCAGCAGCTTGGGGCCCCCGACTAGCGGGGGCACAGATACGCAGTATTTT.

V is TRBV7-9 and J is TRBJ1-2, with D perhaps TRBD1 (6 bases). Per the germline V gene, CDR1 is SEHNR and CDR2 is FQNEAQ (reference sequence). Trimming stripped 0 bases from V and 0 bases from J, with 11 bases between. The CDR3 spans 16 residues. CDR3 amino acids: CASSLARGGPNYGYTF. Here the CDR3 DNA reads TGTGCCAGCAGCTTAGCGCGCGGGGGGCCTAACTATGGCTACACCTTC.

This clone was detected once. The V and J genes are TRBV24-1 and TRBJ2-1, with 8 positions matching TRBD1. CDR3 length: 16 amino acids. Germline lookup yields CDR1 KGHDR and CDR2 SFDVKD. V shed 2 bases, J shed 7 bases, and the junction held 9 bases outside the gene matches. DNA of the CDR3: TGTGCCACCAGTGATTCGCCAGGGGGCGCATCAAATGAGCAGTTCTTC. Translation: CATSDSPGGASNEQFF.

The chain uses TRBV28 and TRBJ1-5, with D perhaps TRBD1 (6 bases). The CDR3 runs 13 residues. The germline V gene has CDR1 MDHEN and CDR2 SYDVKM. Trimming pared 7 bases from V and 7 bases from J, leaving 14 bases between. This CDR3 is CASKDSGGQPQHF. The CDR3 DNA reads TGTGCCAGCAAGGACAGCGGGGGGCAGCCCCAGCATTTT.